Presented here are 16 T cell receptor beta chains from one specimen sequenced in a study of T cells in Graves' hyperthyroidism and ophthalmopathy. RNA transcripts served as the template for amplifying TCR beta CDR3 regions. HTBI primers were employed in a first-round RT-PCR of the TCR CDR3. MiXCR, run by TCRdb on the multiplex PCR reads, gives a single entry per CDR3 protein. This sample has under 350,000 distinct CDR3 sequences, with about 20% found just once. Sequencing input: blood. These receptors were collected from a woman aged 45-60 years with Graves' hyperthyroidism.

This clonotype has ten or more counts. This sequence joins TRBV18 and TRBJ1-1; D remains ambiguous. The CDR3 spans 13 residues. Germline CDR1 KGHSH, CDR2 LQKENI. Deletions cut 0 bases from V and 5 bases from J, with 7 bases between. CDR3 in amino acids: CASSPPVETEAFF. The DNA of the CDR3 is TGTGCCAGCTCACCACCGGTCGAGACTGAAGCTTTCTTT.

This clonotype was picked up a small number of times. The rearrangement joins TRBV7-2 to TRBJ2-1; a possible D gene is TRBD1 (6 bases). CDR3 size: 13 residues. Trimming shortened V by 8 bases and J by 3 bases, and 11 bases separated the two germline ends. Germline CDR1 is SGHTA and CDR2 is FQGNSA. The CDR3 sequence is CASHRALYNEQFF. CDR3 bases: TGTGCCAGCCACAGGGCCCTCTACAATGAGCAGTTCTTC.

The table lists this clonotype with many counts. The chain employs TRBV2 and TRBJ1-2; unclear D gene. CDR3 length: 13 residues. Deletions cut 7 bases from V and 2 bases from J, with 11 bases between. In germline, CDR1 is SNHLY, CDR2 FYNNEI. DNA of the CDR3: TGTGCCAGCACCCCCGGCCAGAACTATGGCTACACCTTC. This sequence encodes CASTPGQNYGYTF.

The chain carries TRBV20-1 and TRBJ2-7, with TRBD2 as a possible D gene (6 bases). Looked up from germline, CDR1 is DFQATT and CDR2 is SNEGSKA (reference sequence). The CDR3 has 16 residues. With 3 bases removed from V and 0 bases from J, the gap between germline ends came to 18 bases. For the CDR3, the DNA is TGCAGTGCTAGGGCCTGGCAGACTAGTGGCTCCTACGAGCAGTACTTC. It is translated as CSARAWQTSGSYEQYF.

Only a few counts were recorded for this clonotype. The gene calls are TRBV5-1 and TRBJ1-4; 9 positions match TRBD1. The CDR3 has 16 amino acids. Germline values: CDR1 SGHRS, CDR2 YFSETQ. The J segment lost 4 bases and the V segment lost 0 bases, leaving 4 bases of the junction unmatched. The CDR3 bases are TGCGCCAGCAGCTTGGGTCAGGGACAGGGTAATGAAAAACTGTTTTTT. It translates to CASSLGQGQGNEKLFF.

This chain connects TRBV7-9 to TRBJ2-5, with TRBD1 as a possible D gene (7 bases). V lost 5 bases, J lost 5 bases, and 15 bases lay in between. Germline assignment: CDR1 SEHNR and CDR2 FQNEAQ (reference sequence). This CDR3 region has 14 residues. The CDR3 region has the DNA TGTGCCAGCAGCGCATCAGGGGGGCTGGAGACCCAGTACTTC. Its translation is CASSASGGLETQYF.

Ten or more counts support this clonotype. CDR3 bases: TGTGCCAGCAGCTTTGGGACAGGGGTGGCGGCAGCCCAGCATTTT. Translating it yields CASSFGTGVAAAQHF. The chain carries TRBV11-2 and TRBJ1-5; 10 nucleotides agree with TRBD1. Germline V gene lookup returns CDR1 SGHAT and CDR2 FQNNGV. The CDR3 loop spans 15 amino acids. The trim removed 3 bases at V and 11 bases at J, leaving 10 bases unmatched.

This rearrangement joins TRBV2 to TRBJ2-7; 8 bases map to TRBD1. The germline V gene encodes CDR1 SNHLY and CDR2 FYNNEI. After removal of 6 bases from V and 3 bases from J, the junction contained 7 bases not matched to a gene. This CDR3 spans 14 amino acids. CDR3 in amino acids: CASRPLQGDYEQYV. The CDR3, as DNA: TGTGCCAGCAGACCCTTACAGGGGGACTACGAGCAGTACGTC.

This chain uses TRBV7-6 with TRBJ2-1, with 12 bases matching TRBD2. V shed 8 bases and J 1 base; nucleotides not matched to a gene: 6. Germline loops: CDR1 SGHVS, CDR2 FNYEAQ. The CDR3 consists of 16 residues. CDR3 loop: CASGPGLAGSYNEQFF. The CDR3 nucleotides are TGTGCCAGCGGGCCCGGACTAGCGGGGTCCTACAATGAGCAGTTCTTC.

CDR3 DNA: TGCGCCAGCAGTCTACCGGGGGGGGCGGTCGTGCCCCAGCATTTT. The encoded protein is CASSLPGGAVVPQHF. This chain uses TRBV10-1 with TRBJ1-5, with TRBD1 as a possible D gene (6 bases). The length of the CDR3 is 15 residues. V was clipped by 5 bases and J by 9 bases, with 20 bases between them. From germline, CDR1 is WNHNN and CDR2 SYGVQD (reference sequence).

The table lists this clonotype with many counts. The chain is built from TRBV11-2 and TRBJ2-5; D is tentatively TRBD1 or TRBD2 (6 bases each). This CDR3 is built from 16 residues. Trimming shortened V by 3 bases and J by 1 base, and 15 bases separated the two germline ends. CDR1 SGHAT and CDR2 FQNNGV come from the germline V gene. This CDR3 reads CASSFNPGALQETQYF. The CDR3 bases are TGTGCCAGCAGCTTTAATCCGGGGGCCCTCCAAGAGACCCAGTACTTC.

The genes are TRBV20-1 and TRBJ2-2, with 7 bases lining up with TRBD2. The germline V gene has CDR1 DFQATT and CDR2 SNEGSKA (reference sequence). CDR3 length: 13 amino acids. After removal of 6 bases from V and 4 bases from J, the junction contained 5 bases not matched to a gene. The CDR3 nucleotides are TGCAGTGCCGATGGGAGGGCCACCGGGGAGCTGTTTTTT. Its protein is CSADGRATGELFF.

This clonotype was picked up a small number of times. The DNA of the CDR3 is TGTGCCAGCAGTGGCGACAGGGGGTTAGGAGAGCAGTACGTC. Translation gives CASSGDRGLGEQYV. The chain carries TRBV2 and TRBJ2-7; TRBD1 matches 9 bases. J gave up 7 bases and V 4 bases, and 8 bases lay outside the gene matches. The length of the CDR3 is 14 residues. Germline-derived CDR1 and CDR2 are SNHLY and FYNNEI.

This clonotype was counted only a few times. The CDR3 DNA reads TGTGCCAGCAGTTCCGGGACAGGGCGAAGAGACACTGAAGCTTTCTTT. As protein: CASSSGTGRRDTEAFF. V and J are TRBV28 and TRBJ1-1; the match to TRBD1 covers 9 bases. Germline loops: CDR1 MDHEN, CDR2 SYDVKM. Trimming removed 4 bases from V and 3 bases from J; junction bases left unmatched: 9. The CDR3 runs 16 residues.

V usage is TRBV27 and J usage is TRBJ1-4, with 7 nucleotides matching TRBD1. Per the germline V gene, CDR1 is MNHEY and CDR2 is SMNVEV (reference sequence). This CDR3 region has 13 residues. J was trimmed by 8 bases and V by 5 bases; bases with no gene match: 5. CDR3 amino acids: CASSAQGGEKLFF. DNA of the CDR3: TGTGCCAGCAGTGCCCAGGGGGGAGAAAAACTGTTTTTT.

This clonotype was seen repeatedly, ten times or more. The V gene is TRBV11-2, the J gene TRBJ2-5; D unresolved. The CDR3 is 12 residues long. The V end lost 1 base, the J end lost 1 base, and 1 base lay between the germline ends. The germline V gene has CDR1 SGHAT and CDR2 FQNNGV. The CDR3 DNA reads TGTGCCAGCAGCTTAGTCCAAGAGACCCAGTACTTC. This encodes CASSLVQETQYF. The full variable domain, in which reference TRBV11-2 and TRBJ2-5 provide the parts outside the CDR3, is EAGVAQSPRYKIIEKRQSVAFWCNPISGHATLYWYQQILGQGPKLLIQFQNNGVVDDSQLPKDRFSAERLKGVDSTLKIQPAKLEDSAVYLCASSLVQETQYFGPGTRLLVL.